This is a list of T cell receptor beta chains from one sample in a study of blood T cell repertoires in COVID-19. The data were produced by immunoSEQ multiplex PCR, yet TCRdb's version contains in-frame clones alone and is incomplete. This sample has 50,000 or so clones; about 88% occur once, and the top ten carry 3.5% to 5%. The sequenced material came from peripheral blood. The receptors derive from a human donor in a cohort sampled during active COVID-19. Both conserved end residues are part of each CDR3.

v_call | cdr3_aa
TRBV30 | CAWSQPGGPQHF
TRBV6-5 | CASRTGQAGNSPLHF
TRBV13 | CASSPRDKNTEAFF
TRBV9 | CASSVGSGASYEQYF
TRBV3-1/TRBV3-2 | CASSQVHWEQYF
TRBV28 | CASSRGGYSNQPQHF
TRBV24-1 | CATSVPAGGNYEQFF
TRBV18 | CASSLGLAGYEQYF
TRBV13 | CASRLRGQGNSPLHF
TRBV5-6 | CASSFIGGDYNSPLHF